The clone carrying this T cell receptor beta chain was counted a few times. Antigen unknown. This entry belongs to a study of T-cell reconstitution after alpha-beta-depleted transplantation in children. Points from the study as a whole: Reported findings indicate that, about two months after transplant, alpha-beta T cells came from several hundred expanded clones, which were derived from non-depleted graft cells.

With V trimmed by 1 base and J by 8 bases, 3 bases remained unmatched. The CDR3 runs to 14 residues. CDR1 is DFQATT, CDR2 SNEGSKA, per germline (reference sequence). Molecular barcoding with unique molecular identifiers was used for the TCRbeta library. TCRdb analysed the PCR reads with MiXCR anew, one entry per CDR3 protein. The sample gives about a million distinct CDR3 sequences, 25% to 35% of which show up once; roughly 28% is in the top ten. The chain combines TRBV20-1 with TRBJ2-4; 12 bases align to TRBD1. Sequencing used PBMCs, mostly from graft donor cells, obtained 360 days after TCRalphabeta/CD19-depleted stem cell transplant. The source of this sequence is a boy younger than two who had a stem cell transplant for SCID, so the T cells may come from the graft donor. CDR3 amino acids: CSARAGTGGDIQYF. The CDR3 bases are TGCAGTGCTAGAGCGGGGACAGGGGGCGACATTCAGTACTTC.